A single sample is the source of the 6 T cell receptor beta chains below, sequenced in a study of cytomegalovirus exposure and HLA in healthy donors. The protocol was immunoSEQ multiplex PCR, while the TCRdb copy is restricted to in-frame clones and leaves out a portion. The sample has tens of thousands of clones, roughly 80% seen once. Sequencing was performed on PBMCs. These receptors all come from a woman between 18 and 29 years old in good health and CMV-seropositive.

The rearrangement links TRBV9 to TRBJ2-7; the D gene is possibly TRBD1 (7 bases). The CDR3 contains 14 residues. V lost 1 base to trimming and J lost 3 bases, with 11 bases between them. Looked up from germline, CDR1 is SGDLS and CDR2 is YYNGEE. The CDR3 reads CASSVNRGGYEQYF. CDR3 DNA sequence: TGTGCCAGCAGCGTAAACAGGGGAGGCTACGAGCAGTACTTC.

V usage is TRBV28 and J usage is TRBJ2-3; perhaps TRBD2 as D (6 bases). From germline, CDR1 is MDHEN and CDR2 SYDVKM. This CDR3 has 16 amino acids. The V gene lost 2 bases and the J gene lost 2 bases, with 14 bases spanning the gap. The CDR3 spells CASSLSSGVNTDTQYF. The CDR3 DNA sequence: TGTGCCAGCAGTTTAAGTAGCGGAGTTAACACAGATACGCAGTATTTT.

The count of this clone is one. This chain connects TRBV28 to TRBJ1-5, with no clear D. With 6 bases removed from V and 4 bases from J, the gap between germline ends came to 16 bases. The CDR3 length is 15 residues. Germline-derived CDR1 and CDR2 are MDHEN and SYDVKM. Here the CDR3 reads CASRDPGAQNQPQHF. The CDR3, as DNA: TGTGCCAGCAGAGACCCGGGAGCTCAGAATCAGCCCCAGCATTTT.

This sequence joins TRBV30 and TRBJ1-2; D remains ambiguous. The CDR3 totals 13 residues. Trimming removed 4 bases at V and 3 bases at J, with 12 bases between. CDR1 GTSNPN and CDR2 SVGIG come from the germline V gene (reference sequence). The DNA of the CDR3 is TGTGCCTGGATTCCGGGGAACCACTATGGCTACACCTTC. Translated, it gives CAWIPGNHYGYTF.

As concerns this clone: This sample includes further DNA sequences coding for the same CDR3. V gene TRBV2 combines with J gene TRBJ2-5, with 10 bases aligning to TRBD1. The V and J ends lost 5 bases and 5 bases, in that order; junction bases with no gene match: 8. The length of the CDR3 is 15 residues. Germline CDR1 is SNHLY and CDR2 is FYNNEI. In DNA, the CDR3 is TGTGCCAGCAGTCCCAGGACAGGGGGACGGGAGACCCAGTACTTC. Encoded protein: CASSPRTGGRETQYF.

As regards this clone: Other DNA sequences in this sample translate to the same CDR3. The chain links TRBV28 to TRBJ2-7; D perhaps matches TRBD2 (7 bases). CDR3 size: 15 residues. CDR1 is MDHEN, CDR2 SYDVKM, per germline. V lost 5 bases and J 3 bases, leaving 17 bases between the germline ends. CDR3 nucleotides: TGTGCCAGCAGTCCACTAGGGGGGGGTAGCTACGAGCAGTACTTC. This translates into CASSPLGGGSYEQYF.